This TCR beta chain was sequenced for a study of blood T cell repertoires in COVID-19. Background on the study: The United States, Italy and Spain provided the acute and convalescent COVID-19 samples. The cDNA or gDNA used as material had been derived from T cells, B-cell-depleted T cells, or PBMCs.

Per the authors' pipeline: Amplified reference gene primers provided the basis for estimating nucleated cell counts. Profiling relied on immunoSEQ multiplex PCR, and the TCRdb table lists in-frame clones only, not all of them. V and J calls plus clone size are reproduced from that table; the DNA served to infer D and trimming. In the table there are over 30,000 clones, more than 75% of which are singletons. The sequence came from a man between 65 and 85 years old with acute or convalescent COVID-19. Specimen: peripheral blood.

The CDR3 sequence is CASSPGGRFNQPQHF. The CDR3 DNA reads as TGTGCCAGTAGCCCAGGGGGACGGTTCAATCAGCCCCAGCATTTT. The chain uses TRBV19 and TRBJ1-5, with 7 bases fitting TRBD1. From germline, CDR1 is LNHDA and CDR2 SQIVND (reference sequence). The V segment lost 6 bases and the J segment 3 bases; nucleotides outside the gene matches: 8. The CDR3 covers 15 residues.